This T cell receptor beta chain derives from a study of blood T cell repertoires in COVID-19. Study background: Whether acute or convalescent, the COVID-19 samples came from the United States, Italy and Spain. T cells, B-cell-depleted T cells, or PBMCs supplied cDNA or gDNA.

V was pared by 4 bases and J by 2 bases, with 6 bases of the junction left unmatched. CDR3 length: 15 amino acids. Germline values: CDR1 LNHDA, CDR2 SQIVND (reference sequence). The data were produced by immunoSEQ multiplex PCR, yet TCRdb's version contains in-frame clones alone and is incomplete. The table includes 110,000 or so clones, roughly 87% detected once. Sequenced sample: peripheral blood. This TCR was sampled from a human donor in a cohort sampled during active COVID-19. The V and J genes are TRBV19 and TRBJ2-7, with 9 positions matching TRBD2. The CDR3 loop is CASSTPSGKPYEQYF. In DNA form, the CDR3 reads TGTGCCAGTAGTACCCCTAGCGGGAAGCCCTACGAGCAGTACTTC. The full variable domain, its missing parts supplied by reference TRBV19 and TRBJ2-7, is DGGITQSPKYLFRKEGQNVTLSCEQNLNHDAMYWYRQDPGQGLRLIYYSQIVNDFQKGDIAEGYSVSREKKESFPLTVTSAQKNPTAFYLCASSTPSGKPYEQYFGPGTRLTVT.